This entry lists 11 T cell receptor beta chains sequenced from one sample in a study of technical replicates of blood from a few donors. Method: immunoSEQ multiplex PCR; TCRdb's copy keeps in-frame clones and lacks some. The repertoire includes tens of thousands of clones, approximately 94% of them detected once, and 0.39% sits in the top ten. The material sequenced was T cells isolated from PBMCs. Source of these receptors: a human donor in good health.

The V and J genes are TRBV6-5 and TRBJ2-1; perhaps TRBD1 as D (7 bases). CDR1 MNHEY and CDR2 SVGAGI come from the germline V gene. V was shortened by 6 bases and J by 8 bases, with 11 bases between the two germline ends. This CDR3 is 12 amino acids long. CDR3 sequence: CASRGGGYEQFF. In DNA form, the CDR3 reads TGTGCCAGCAGAGGAGGGGGCTATGAGCAGTTCTTC.

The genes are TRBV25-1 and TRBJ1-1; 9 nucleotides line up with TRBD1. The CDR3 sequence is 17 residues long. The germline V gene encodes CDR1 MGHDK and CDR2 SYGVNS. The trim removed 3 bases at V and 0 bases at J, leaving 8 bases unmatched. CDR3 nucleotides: TGTGCCAGCAGTGAGGGACAGGGTGTAGGGTTGAACACTGAAGCTTTCTTT. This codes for CASSEGQGVGLNTEAFF.

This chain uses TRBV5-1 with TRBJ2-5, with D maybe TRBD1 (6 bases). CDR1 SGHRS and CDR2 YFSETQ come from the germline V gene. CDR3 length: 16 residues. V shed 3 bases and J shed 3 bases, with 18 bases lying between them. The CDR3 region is CASSWGIGGLKETQYF. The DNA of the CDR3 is TGCGCCAGCAGCTGGGGGATAGGGGGATTGAAAGAGACCCAGTACTTC.

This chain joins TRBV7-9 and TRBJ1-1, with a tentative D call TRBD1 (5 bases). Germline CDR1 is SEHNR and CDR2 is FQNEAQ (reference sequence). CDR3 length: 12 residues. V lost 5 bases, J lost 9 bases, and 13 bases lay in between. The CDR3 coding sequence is TGTGCCAGCAGCCCGTTACAGGACCAAGCTTTCTTT. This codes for CASSPLQDQAFF.

Here the CDR3 reads CASSPRDRANEQYF. The DNA for the CDR3 is TGTGCCAGCTCACCCCGGGACAGGGCCAACGAGCAGTACTTC. This chain links TRBV18 with TRBJ2-7, with 9 bases identical to TRBD1. V was clipped by 3 bases and J by 5 bases; unmatched bases: 5. The CDR3 runs to 14 residues. Germline V CDR1 and CDR2: KGHSH, LQKENI.

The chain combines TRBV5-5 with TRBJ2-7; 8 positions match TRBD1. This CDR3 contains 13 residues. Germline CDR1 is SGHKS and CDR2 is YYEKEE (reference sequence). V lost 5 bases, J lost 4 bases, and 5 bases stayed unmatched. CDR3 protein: CASSLQGEYEQYF. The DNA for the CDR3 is TGTGCCAGCAGTTTACAGGGGGAGTACGAGCAGTACTTC.

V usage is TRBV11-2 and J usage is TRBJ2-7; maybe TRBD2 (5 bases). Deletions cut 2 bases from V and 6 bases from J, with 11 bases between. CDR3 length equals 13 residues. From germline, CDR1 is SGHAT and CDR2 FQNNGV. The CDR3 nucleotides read TGTGCCAGCAGCTTATCGAGGGCAGCCGAGCAGTACTTC. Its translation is CASSLSRAAEQYF.

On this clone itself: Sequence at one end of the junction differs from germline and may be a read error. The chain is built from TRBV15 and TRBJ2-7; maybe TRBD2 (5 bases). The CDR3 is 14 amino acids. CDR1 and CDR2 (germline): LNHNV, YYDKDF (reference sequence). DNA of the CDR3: TGTGCCACCAGCAGAGAAGAGGGCTCCCACGAGCAGTACTTC. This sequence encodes CATSREEGSHEQYF.

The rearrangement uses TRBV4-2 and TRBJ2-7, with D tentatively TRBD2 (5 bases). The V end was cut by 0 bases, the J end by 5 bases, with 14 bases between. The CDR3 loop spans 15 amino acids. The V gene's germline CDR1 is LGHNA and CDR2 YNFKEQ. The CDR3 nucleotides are TGTGCCAGCAGCCAAGAAGGGAGAGACTTGGACGAGCAGTACTTC. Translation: CASSQEGRDLDEQYF.

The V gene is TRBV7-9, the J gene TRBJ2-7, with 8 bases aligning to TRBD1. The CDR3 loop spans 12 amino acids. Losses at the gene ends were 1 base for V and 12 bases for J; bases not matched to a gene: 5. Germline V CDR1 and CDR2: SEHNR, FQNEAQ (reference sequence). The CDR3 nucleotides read TGTGCCAGCAGCTTAGAAGGACAGGGCGGGTACTTC. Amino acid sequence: CASSLEGQGGYF.

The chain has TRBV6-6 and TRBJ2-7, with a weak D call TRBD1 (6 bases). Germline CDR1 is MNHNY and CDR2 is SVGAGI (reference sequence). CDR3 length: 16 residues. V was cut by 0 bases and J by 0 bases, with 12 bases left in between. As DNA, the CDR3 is TGTGCCAGCAGTTACTCGGGGACGGACAGCTCCTACGAGCAGTACTTC. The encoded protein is CASSYSGTDSSYEQYF.